The text below deals with one TCR beta chain. V was pared by 0 bases and J by 1 base, with 6 bases between. The CDR3 has 14 residues. Germline CDR1 WNHNN, CDR2 SYGVQD (reference sequence). Sequencing used immunoSEQ multiplex PCR; TCRdb keeps in-frame clones, though not all of them. The sample carries roughly 1.5 million clones, around 98% recorded once. This record comes from a study of shared clonotypes between healthy human individuals. The clonotype was recovered from a man under 40 in good health. V gene TRBV10-1 combines with J gene TRBJ1-1; unclear D gene. The sequencing input was naive CD4+ T cells sorted from blood. The subset is: CD45RA+ positively selected. Written as DNA, the CDR3 is TGCGCCAGCAGTGAGTCGAGGAAGAACACTGAAGCTTTCTTT. Protein sequence: CASSESRKNTEAFF.